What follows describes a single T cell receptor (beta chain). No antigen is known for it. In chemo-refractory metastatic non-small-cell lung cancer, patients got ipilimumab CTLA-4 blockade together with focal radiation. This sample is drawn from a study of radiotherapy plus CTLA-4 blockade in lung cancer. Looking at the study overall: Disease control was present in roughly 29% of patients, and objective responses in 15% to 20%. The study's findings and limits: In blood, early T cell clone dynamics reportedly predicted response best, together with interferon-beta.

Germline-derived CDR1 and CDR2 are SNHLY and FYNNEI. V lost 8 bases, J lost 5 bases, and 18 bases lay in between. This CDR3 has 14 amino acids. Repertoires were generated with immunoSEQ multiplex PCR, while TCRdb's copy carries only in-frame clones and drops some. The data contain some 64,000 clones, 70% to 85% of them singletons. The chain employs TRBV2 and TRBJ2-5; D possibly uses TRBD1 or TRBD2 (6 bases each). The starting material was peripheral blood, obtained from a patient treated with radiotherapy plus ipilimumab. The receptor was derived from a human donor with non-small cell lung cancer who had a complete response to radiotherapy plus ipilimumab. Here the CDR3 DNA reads TGTGCCAGCGGCGGGACATCTCCCGGGGAGACCCAGTACTTC. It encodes CASGGTSPGETQYF.